The clone carrying this TCR beta chain has at least ten counts. This entry is derived from a study of blood T cells in healthy people across ages. The CDR3 sequence is 11 residues long. Trimming stripped 2 bases from V and 7 bases from J, with 9 bases between. CDR1 and CDR2 from the germline V gene are DFQATT and SNEGSKA (reference sequence). Together with a sample-barcoded 5' primer, a J-beta primer mix was included in a second PCR lasting about 7 to 11 cycles. MiXCR, applied by TCRdb to the 5' RACE reads, yields one record per CDR3 protein. The sample comprises around 1,500,000 distinct CDR3 sequences, over 25% of which are singletons, and approximately 7.7% rests with the top ten.

This chain connects TRBV20-1 to TRBJ2-7, with D perhaps given as TRBD1 or TRBD2 (5 bases each). What was sequenced was blood. The sequence was obtained from a woman aged 25 to 39 in good health. The DNA for the CDR3 is TGCAGTGCTAGACGGGGCGGAGAGCAGTACTTC. Amino acid sequence: CSARRGGEQYF.